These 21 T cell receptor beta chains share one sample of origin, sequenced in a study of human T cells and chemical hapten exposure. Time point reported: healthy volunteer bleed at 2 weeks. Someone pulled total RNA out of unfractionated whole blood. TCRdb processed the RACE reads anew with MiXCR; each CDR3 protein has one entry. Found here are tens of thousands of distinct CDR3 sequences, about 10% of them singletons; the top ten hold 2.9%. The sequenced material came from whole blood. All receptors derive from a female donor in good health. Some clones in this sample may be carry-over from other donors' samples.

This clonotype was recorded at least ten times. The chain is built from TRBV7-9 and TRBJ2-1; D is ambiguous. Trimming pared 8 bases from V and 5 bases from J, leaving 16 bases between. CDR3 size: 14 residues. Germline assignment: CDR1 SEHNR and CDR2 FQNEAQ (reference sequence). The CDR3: CASVIEGIDNEQFF. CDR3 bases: TGTGCCAGCGTAATTGAAGGGATTGACAATGAGCAGTTCTTC.

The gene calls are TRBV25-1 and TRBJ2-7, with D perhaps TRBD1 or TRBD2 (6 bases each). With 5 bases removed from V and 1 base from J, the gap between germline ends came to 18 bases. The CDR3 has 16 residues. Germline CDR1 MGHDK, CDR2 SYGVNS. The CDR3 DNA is TGTGCCAGCAGTCGACAGGACTTAGGGAGGTCCTACGAGCAGTACTTC. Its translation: CASSRQDLGRSYEQYF.

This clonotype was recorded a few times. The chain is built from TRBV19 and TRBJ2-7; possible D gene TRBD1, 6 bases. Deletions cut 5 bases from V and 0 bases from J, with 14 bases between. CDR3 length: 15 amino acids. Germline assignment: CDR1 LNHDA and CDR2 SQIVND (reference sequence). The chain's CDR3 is CASSYSTGPSYEQYF. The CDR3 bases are TGTGCCAGTAGTTATTCGACAGGTCCCTCCTACGAGCAGTACTTC. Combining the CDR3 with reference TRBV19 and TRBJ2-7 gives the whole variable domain DGGITQSPKYLFRKEGQNVTLSCEQNLNHDAMYWYRQDPGQGLRLIYYSQIVNDFQKGDIAEGYSVSREKKESFPLTVTSAQKNPTAFYLCASSYSTGPSYEQYFGPGTRLTVT.

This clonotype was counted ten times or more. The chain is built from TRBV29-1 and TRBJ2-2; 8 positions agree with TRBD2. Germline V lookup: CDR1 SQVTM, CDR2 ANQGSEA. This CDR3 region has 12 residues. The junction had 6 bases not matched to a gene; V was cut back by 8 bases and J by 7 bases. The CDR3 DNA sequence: TGCAGCTCGCGGGAGGCGGGCGGGGAGCTGTTTTTT. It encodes CSSREAGGELFF.

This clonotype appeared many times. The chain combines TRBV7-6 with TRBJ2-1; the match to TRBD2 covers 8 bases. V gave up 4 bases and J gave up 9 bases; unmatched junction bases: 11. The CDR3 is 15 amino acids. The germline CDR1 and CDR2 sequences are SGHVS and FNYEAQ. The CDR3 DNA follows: TGTGCCAGCAGCTACGGACTAGCTCCCAAGGGTGAGCAGTTCTTC. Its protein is CASSYGLAPKGEQFF.

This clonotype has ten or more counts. This chain's CDR3 is CASSVSQFTDTQYF. The CDR3 bases are TGTGCCAGCAGTGTTTCGCAATTCACAGATACGCAGTATTTT. This rearrangement joins TRBV2 to TRBJ2-3; D is undetermined. Germline CDR1 SNHLY, CDR2 FYNNEI. CDR3 size: 14 residues. The ends were cut back, 4 bases at V and 2 bases at J, with 10 bases in the middle.

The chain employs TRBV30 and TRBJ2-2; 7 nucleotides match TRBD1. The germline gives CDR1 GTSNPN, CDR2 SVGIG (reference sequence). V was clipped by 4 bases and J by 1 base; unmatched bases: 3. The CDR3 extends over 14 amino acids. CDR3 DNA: TGTGCCTGGACGACAGGGCTGAACACCGGGGAGCTGTTTTTT. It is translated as CAWTTGLNTGELFF.

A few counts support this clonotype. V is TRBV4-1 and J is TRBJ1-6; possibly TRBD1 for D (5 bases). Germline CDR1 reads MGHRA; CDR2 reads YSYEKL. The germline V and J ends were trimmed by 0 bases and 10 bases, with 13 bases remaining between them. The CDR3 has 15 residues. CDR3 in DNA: TGCGCCAGCAGCCAAGATCACAGGATGGACTCACCCCTCCACTTT. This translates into CASSQDHRMDSPLHF.

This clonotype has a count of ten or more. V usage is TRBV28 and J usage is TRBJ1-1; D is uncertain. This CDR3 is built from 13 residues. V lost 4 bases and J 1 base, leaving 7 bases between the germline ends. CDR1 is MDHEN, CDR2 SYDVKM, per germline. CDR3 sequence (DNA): TGTGCCAGCAGTTCGCTGAGGAACACTGAAGCTTTCTTT. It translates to CASSSLRNTEAFF.

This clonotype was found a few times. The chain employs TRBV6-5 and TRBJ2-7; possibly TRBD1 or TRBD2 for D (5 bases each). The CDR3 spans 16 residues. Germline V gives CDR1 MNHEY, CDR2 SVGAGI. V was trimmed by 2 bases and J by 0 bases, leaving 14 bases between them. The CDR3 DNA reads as TGTGCCAGCAGTTACATGGGGACGTTTAGCTCCTACGAGCAGTACTTC. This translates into CASSYMGTFSSYEQYF.

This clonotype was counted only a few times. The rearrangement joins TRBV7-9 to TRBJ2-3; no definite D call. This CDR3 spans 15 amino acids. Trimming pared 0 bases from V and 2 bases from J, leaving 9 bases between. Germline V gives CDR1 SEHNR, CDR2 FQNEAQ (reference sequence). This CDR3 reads CASSLAPLNTDTQYF. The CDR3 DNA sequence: TGTGCCAGCAGCTTAGCACCGTTAAACACAGATACGCAGTATTTT.

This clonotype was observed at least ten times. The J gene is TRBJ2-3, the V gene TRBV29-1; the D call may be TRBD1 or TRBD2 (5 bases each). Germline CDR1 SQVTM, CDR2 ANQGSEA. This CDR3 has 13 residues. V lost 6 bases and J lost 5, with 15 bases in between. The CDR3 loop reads CSVVVGAGDTQYF. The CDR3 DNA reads TGCAGCGTGGTGGTCGGGGCCGGAGATACGCAGTATTTT.

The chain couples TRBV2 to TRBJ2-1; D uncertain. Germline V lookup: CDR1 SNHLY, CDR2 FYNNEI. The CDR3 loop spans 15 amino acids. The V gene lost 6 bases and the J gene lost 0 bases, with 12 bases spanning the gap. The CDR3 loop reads CASRGGFYSYNEQFF. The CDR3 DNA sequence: TGTGCCAGCAGGGGTGGGTTTTACTCCTACAATGAGCAGTTCTTC.

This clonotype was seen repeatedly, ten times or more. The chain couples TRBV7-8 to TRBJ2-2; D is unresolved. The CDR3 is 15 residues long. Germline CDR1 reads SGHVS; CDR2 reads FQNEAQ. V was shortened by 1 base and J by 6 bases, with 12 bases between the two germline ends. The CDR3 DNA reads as TGTGCCAGCAGCTTAGAAGGTGTAGGCGCCGGGGAGCTGTTTTTT. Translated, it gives CASSLEGVGAGELFF.

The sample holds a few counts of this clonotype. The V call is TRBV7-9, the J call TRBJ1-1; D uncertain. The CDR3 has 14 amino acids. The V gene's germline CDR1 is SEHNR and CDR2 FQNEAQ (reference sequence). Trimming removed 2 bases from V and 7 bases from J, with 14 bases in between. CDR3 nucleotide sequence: TGTGCCAGCAGCTTATGGACCCGCGAGAATGAAGCTTTCTTT. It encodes CASSLWTRENEAFF.

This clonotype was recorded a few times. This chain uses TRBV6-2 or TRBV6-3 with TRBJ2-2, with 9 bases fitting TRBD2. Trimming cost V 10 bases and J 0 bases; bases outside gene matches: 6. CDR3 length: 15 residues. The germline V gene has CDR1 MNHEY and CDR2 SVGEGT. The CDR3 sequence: CATGLAIANTGELFF. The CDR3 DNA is TGTGCCACCGGACTAGCGATAGCGAACACCGGGGAGCTGTTTTTT.

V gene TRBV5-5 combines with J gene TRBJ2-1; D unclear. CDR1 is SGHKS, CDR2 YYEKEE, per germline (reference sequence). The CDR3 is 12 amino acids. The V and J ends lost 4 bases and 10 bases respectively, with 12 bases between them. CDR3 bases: TGTGCCAGCAGCCCTAGGGTGGTGGAGCAGTTCTTC. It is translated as CASSPRVVEQFF.

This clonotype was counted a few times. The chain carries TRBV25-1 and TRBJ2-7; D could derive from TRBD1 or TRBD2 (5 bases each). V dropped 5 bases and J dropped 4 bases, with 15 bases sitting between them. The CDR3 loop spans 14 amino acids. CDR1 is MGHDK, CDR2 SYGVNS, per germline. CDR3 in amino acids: CASSPGRAAYEQYF. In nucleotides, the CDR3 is TGTGCCAGCAGTCCGGGACGGGCGGCTTACGAGCAGTACTTC.

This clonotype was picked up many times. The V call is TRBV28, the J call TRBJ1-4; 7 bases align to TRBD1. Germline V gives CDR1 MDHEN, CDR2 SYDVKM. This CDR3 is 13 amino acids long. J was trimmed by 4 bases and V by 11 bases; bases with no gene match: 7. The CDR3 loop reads CASTRDSNEKLFF. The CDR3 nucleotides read TGTGCCTCCACCCGGGACAGTAATGAAAAACTGTTTTTT.

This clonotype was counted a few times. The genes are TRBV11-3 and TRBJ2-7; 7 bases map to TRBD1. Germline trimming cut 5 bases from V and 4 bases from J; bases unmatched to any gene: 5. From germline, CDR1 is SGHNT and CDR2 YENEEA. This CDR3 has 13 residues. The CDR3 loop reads CASSTGTDYEQYF. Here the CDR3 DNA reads TGTGCCAGCAGCACCGGGACAGATTACGAGCAGTACTTC.

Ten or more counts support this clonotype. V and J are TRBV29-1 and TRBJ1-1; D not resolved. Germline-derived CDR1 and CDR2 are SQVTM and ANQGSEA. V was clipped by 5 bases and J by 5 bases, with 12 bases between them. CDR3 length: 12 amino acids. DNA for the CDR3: TGCAGCGTTCAAGGCCCCCGGACTGAAGCTTTCTTT. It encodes CSVQGPRTEAFF.